The 21 T cell receptor beta chains in this list originate from one sample, sequenced in a study of blood T cell repertoires in COVID-19. Data came from immunoSEQ multiplex PCR; TCRdb stores just in-frame clones and leaves some out. The repertoire has around 47,000 clones, around four fifths of them found once; the top ten carry 35% to 50%. The sample comprised peripheral blood. The receptors stem from a human donor in a cohort sampled during active COVID-19.

The chain joins TRBV5-6 to TRBJ2-2, with TRBD1 matching 10 bases. CDR1 is SGHDT and CDR2 is YYEEEE in the germline V gene. After removal of 4 bases from V and 5 bases from J, the junction contained 2 bases not matched to a gene. The CDR3 has 14 amino acids. In DNA, the CDR3 is TGTGCCAGCAGCCGGGACAGGGGTACCGGGGAGCTGTTTTTT. It codes for CASSRDRGTGELFF.

The chain couples TRBV5-1 to TRBJ2-5, with D unresolved. V was shortened by 0 bases and J by 1 base, with 7 bases between the two germline ends. The CDR3 spans 14 residues. The V gene's germline CDR1 is SGHRS and CDR2 YFSETQ. The CDR3, as DNA: TGCGCCAGCAGCTTGGGAACACCCCAAGAGACCCAGTACTTC. Amino acids: CASSLGTPQETQYF.

CDR3 sequence reads: CASSLRLAGAETQYF. The CDR3 bases are TGCGCCAGCAGCTTGCGACTAGCGGGGGCTGAGACCCAGTACTTC. This chain joins TRBV5-1 and TRBJ2-5; 12 nucleotides agree with TRBD2. Germline V gene data show CDR1 as SGHRS and CDR2 as YFSETQ. After removal of 1 base from V and 5 bases from J, the junction contained 3 bases not matched to a gene. The CDR3 is made up of 15 amino acids.

The chain joins TRBV4-2 to TRBJ2-1; 11 bases agree with TRBD2. Trimming cost V 3 bases and J 4 bases; bases outside gene matches: 5. Per germline, CDR1 LGHNA and CDR2 YNFKEQ. The CDR3 runs 16 residues. CDR3 nucleotides: TGTGCCAGCAGCCATAGCGGGGGGGCCTCGTACAATGAGCAGTTCTTC. As protein: CASSHSGGASYNEQFF.

The rearrangement links TRBV5-1 to TRBJ1-1; D gene uncertain. From germline, CDR1 is SGHRS and CDR2 YFSETQ. The CDR3 is 13 residues long. V was shortened by 5 bases and J by 1 base, with 9 bases between the two germline ends. CDR3 region: CASRLLANTEAFF. The CDR3 DNA sequence: TGCGCCAGCAGACTACTTGCGAACACTGAAGCTTTCTTT.

This clone was picked up one time. The chain uses TRBV9 and TRBJ1-2; 7 bases are shared with TRBD1. The germline gives CDR1 SGDLS, CDR2 YYNGEE. Trimming took 4 bases from V and 5 from J; bases not matched to a gene: 11. CDR3 length equals 15 residues. For the CDR3, the DNA is TGTGCCAGCAGCTCAGGACAGGCTGGACGGTATGGCTACACCTTC. Translation: CASSSGQAGRYGYTF. Filled out from reference TRBV9 and TRBJ1-2, the complete variable domain reads DSGVTQTPKHLITATGQRVTLRCSPRSGDLSVYWYQQSLDQGLQFLIQYYNGEERAKGNILERFSAQQFPDLHSELNLSSLELGDSALYFCASSSGQAGRYGYTFGSGTRLTVV.

The chain is built from TRBV7-3 and TRBJ2-6; a weak D match, TRBD2 (5 bases). The CDR3 is made up of 18 amino acids. Per germline, CDR1 SGHTA and CDR2 FQGTGA. Between the trimmed V and J ends, which lost 5 bases and 2 bases, there was a span of 19 bases. In nucleotides, the CDR3 is TGTGCCAGCAGCCGAACGCCGGGAAACTCTGCTGGGGCCAACGTCCTGACTTTC. Protein: CASSRTPGNSAGANVLTF. Full variable domain (outside the CDR3, taken from reference TRBV7-3 and TRBJ2-6): GAGVSQTPSNKVTEKGKYVELRCDPISGHTALYWYRQSLGQGPEFLIYFQGTGAADDSGLPNDRFFAVRPEGSVSTLKIQRTERGDSAVYLCASSRTPGNSAGANVLTFGAGSRLTVL.

V and J are TRBV2 and TRBJ1-3, with 8 bases aligning to TRBD1. The CDR3 spans 15 residues. The ends lost 6 bases at V and 0 bases at J; junction bases unmatched: 4. Germline V gene sequence: CDR1 SNHLY, CDR2 FYNNEI. CDR3 region: CASRDRVDSGNTIYF. DNA of the CDR3: TGTGCCAGCAGGGACAGGGTGGACTCTGGAAACACCATATATTTT.

The chain is built from TRBV6-5 and TRBJ1-4, with a tentative D call TRBD1 (6 bases). Per germline, CDR1 MNHEY and CDR2 SVGAGI. This CDR3 region has 15 residues. V gave up 0 bases and J gave up 6 bases, with 11 bases separating them. CDR3 amino acids: CASSYSGTSYEKLFF. The CDR3, as DNA: TGTGCCAGCAGTTACTCCGGGACATCCTATGAAAAACTGTTTTTT.

This clone was picked up a small number of times. The chain has TRBV5-4 and TRBJ1-4; a weak D match, TRBD1 (5 bases). Germline V CDR1 and CDR2: SGHNT, YYREEE (reference sequence). V lost 3 bases to trimming and J lost 7 bases, with 13 bases between them. The CDR3 loop spans 14 amino acids. CDR3 region: CASSSQGMGEKLFF. In DNA form, the CDR3 reads TGTGCCAGCAGCTCCCAGGGTATGGGTGAAAAACTGTTTTTT.

This clone occurred once. The chain links TRBV24-1 to TRBJ1-1, with 8 bases identical to TRBD1. J gave up 4 bases and V 10 bases, and 10 bases lay outside the gene matches. The CDR3 is 14 residues long. Germline assignment: CDR1 KGHDR and CDR2 SFDVKD. The DNA of the CDR3 is TGTGCCACAAGACCACAGGGGGAGGGCACTGAAGCTTTCTTT. Amino acid sequence: CATRPQGEGTEAFF.

The V and J genes are TRBV5-1 and TRBJ1-1; D ambiguous. CDR1 is SGHRS, CDR2 YFSETQ, per germline. V was cut by 7 bases and J by 1 base, with 11 bases left in between. The CDR3 runs to 13 residues. The chain's CDR3 is CASQQTTNTEAFF. The DNA of the CDR3 is TGCGCCAGCCAACAGACGACGAACACTGAAGCTTTCTTT.

V gene TRBV24-1 combines with J gene TRBJ1-5, with 7 bases identical to TRBD1. The CDR3 runs 16 residues. Germline values: CDR1 KGHDR, CDR2 SFDVKD. Germline trimming cut 3 bases from V and 5 bases from J; bases unmatched to any gene: 9. CDR3 bases: TGTGCCACCAGTGATAGGGACAGAATTGCGGATCAGCCCCAGCATTTT. Encoded protein: CATSDRDRIADQPQHF.

This clone appeared many times. The V and J genes are TRBV7-9 and TRBJ1-1, with 8 bases identical to TRBD1. The ends lost 6 bases at V and 1 base at J; junction bases unmatched: 4. CDR1 and CDR2 from the germline V gene are SEHNR and FQNEAQ (reference sequence). CDR3 length: 14 amino acids. This CDR3 reads CASRLGQGNTEAFF. Here the CDR3 DNA reads TGTGCCAGCAGACTCGGACAGGGGAACACTGAAGCTTTCTTT.

The rearrangement joins TRBV6-4 to TRBJ2-1; TRBD1 matches 8 bases. Germline-derived CDR1 and CDR2 are MRHNA and SNTAGT. The V segment lost 2 bases and the J segment 1 base; nucleotides outside the gene matches: 16. The CDR3 loop spans 20 amino acids. CDR3 region: CASSDLREEGQGASYNEQFF. CDR3 in DNA: TGTGCCAGCAGTGACCTACGGGAAGAAGGCCAGGGGGCTTCCTACAATGAGCAGTTCTTC.

V usage is TRBV11-2 and J usage is TRBJ1-1; TRBD1 aligns across 7 bases. The CDR3 covers 13 residues. J was trimmed by 8 bases and V by 1 base; bases with no gene match: 4. Germline assignment: CDR1 SGHAT and CDR2 FQNNGV. This chain's CDR3 is CASSLAGGPEAFF. The CDR3 DNA reads TGTGCCAGCAGCTTAGCAGGGGGACCCGAAGCTTTCTTT. Drawing the rest from reference TRBV11-2 and TRBJ1-1, the complete variable domain is EAGVAQSPRYKIIEKRQSVAFWCNPISGHATLYWYQQILGQGPKLLIQFQNNGVVDDSQLPKDRFSAERLKGVDSTLKIQPAKLEDSAVYLCASSLAGGPEAFFGQGTRLTVV.

A few counts support this clone. The chain recombines TRBV9 with TRBJ2-7; 13 bases match TRBD2. The CDR3 runs to 17 residues. V trimming: 4 bases; J trimming: 4 bases; junction bases outside the gene matches: 11. The germline CDR1 and CDR2 sequences are SGDLS and YYNGEE. The DNA for the CDR3 is TGTGCCAGCAGCCTCGGGACTAGCGGGGACGCAGTTTACGAGCAGTACTTC. Translated, it gives CASSLGTSGDAVYEQYF.

The chain combines TRBV5-6 with TRBJ1-1, with 8 nucleotides matching TRBD1. CDR1 is SGHDT, CDR2 YYEEEE, per germline. CDR3 size: 15 residues. V trimming: 1 base; J trimming: 1 base; junction bases outside the gene matches: 3. CDR3 nucleotides: TGTGCCAGCAGCTTGCCTGGACAGGGGAACACTGAAGCTTTCTTT. This sequence encodes CASSLPGQGNTEAFF.

This chain uses TRBV6-4 with TRBJ2-2; 8 positions agree with TRBD2. From germline, CDR1 is MRHNA and CDR2 SNTAGT. The V gene end was trimmed by 6 bases and the J gene end by 3 bases; junction bases not matched to a gene: 6. This CDR3 region has 15 residues. The CDR3, as DNA: TGTGCCAGCAGCCCCTCGGGGGGGTACACCGGGGAGCTGTTTTTT. Its translation is CASSPSGGYTGELFF.

The chain uses TRBV19 and TRBJ2-2, with 9 positions matching TRBD2. V shed 4 bases and J 3 bases; nucleotides not matched to a gene: 0. This CDR3 spans 14 amino acids. The germline gives CDR1 LNHDA, CDR2 SQIVND (reference sequence). CDR3 nucleotide sequence: TGTGCCAGTAGTAGCGGGGGGGACACCGGGGAGCTGTTTTTT. Amino acid sequence: CASSSGGDTGELFF.

This chain joins TRBV18 and TRBJ2-3, with TRBD2 identical over 9 bases. Germline V gene sequence: CDR1 KGHSH, CDR2 LQKENI. This CDR3 is 16 amino acids long. After removal of 4 bases from V and 1 base from J, the junction contained 6 bases not matched to a gene. The DNA of the CDR3 is TGTGCCAGCTCACGCAGACTAGCGGTAGGCACAGATACGCAGTATTTT. It translates to CASSRRLAVGTDTQYF.